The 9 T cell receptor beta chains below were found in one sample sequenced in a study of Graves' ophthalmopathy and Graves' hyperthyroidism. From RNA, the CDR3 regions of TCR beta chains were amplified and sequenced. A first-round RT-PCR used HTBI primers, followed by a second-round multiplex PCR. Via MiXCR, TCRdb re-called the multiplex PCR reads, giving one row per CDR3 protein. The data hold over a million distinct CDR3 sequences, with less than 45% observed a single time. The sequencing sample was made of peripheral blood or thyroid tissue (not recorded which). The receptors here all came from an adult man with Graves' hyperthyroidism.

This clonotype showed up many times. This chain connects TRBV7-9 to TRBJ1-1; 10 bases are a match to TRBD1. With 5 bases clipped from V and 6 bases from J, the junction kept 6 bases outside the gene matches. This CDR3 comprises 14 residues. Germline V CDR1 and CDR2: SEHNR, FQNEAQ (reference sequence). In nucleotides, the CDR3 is TGTGCCAGCAGCCGTGGGACAGGGGCGGCTGAAGCTTTCTTT. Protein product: CASSRGTGAAEAFF. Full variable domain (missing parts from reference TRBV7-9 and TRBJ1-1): DTGVSQNPRHKITKRGQNVTFRCDPISEHNRLYWYRQTLGQGPEFLTYFQNEAQLEKSRLLSDRFSAERPKGSFSTLEIQRTEQGDSAMYLCASSRGTGAAEAFFGQGTRLTVV.

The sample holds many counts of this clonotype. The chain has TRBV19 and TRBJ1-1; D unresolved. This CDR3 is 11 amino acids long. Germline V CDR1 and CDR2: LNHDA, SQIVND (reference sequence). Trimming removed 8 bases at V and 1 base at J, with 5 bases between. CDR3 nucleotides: TGTGCCAGTGTACGGAACACTGAAGCTTTCTTT. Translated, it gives CASVRNTEAFF.

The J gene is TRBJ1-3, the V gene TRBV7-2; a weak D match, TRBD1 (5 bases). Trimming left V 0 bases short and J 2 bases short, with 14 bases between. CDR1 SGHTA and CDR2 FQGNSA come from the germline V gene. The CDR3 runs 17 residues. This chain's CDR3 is CASSLAGGRITGNTIYF. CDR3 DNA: TGTGCCAGCAGCTTAGCGGGGGGGAGGATCACTGGAAACACCATATATTTT.

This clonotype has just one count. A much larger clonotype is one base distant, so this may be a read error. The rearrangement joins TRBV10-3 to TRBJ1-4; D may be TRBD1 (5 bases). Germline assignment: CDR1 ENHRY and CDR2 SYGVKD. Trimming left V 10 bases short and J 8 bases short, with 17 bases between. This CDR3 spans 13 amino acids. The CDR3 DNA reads TGTGCCAGCAGACTCGACAGTTGGGAAAAACTGTTTTTT. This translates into CASRLDSWEKLFF.

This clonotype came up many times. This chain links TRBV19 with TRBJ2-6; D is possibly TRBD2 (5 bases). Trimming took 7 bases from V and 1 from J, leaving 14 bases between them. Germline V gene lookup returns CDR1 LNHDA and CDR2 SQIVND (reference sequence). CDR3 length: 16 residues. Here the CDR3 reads CASNPVRESGANVLTF. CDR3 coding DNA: TGTGCCAGTAACCCTGTGAGGGAGTCTGGGGCCAACGTCCTGACTTTC.

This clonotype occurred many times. DNA of the CDR3: TGCAGCGTTCCGGGACAGGAGAACTACGAGCAGTACTTC. Protein product: CSVPGQENYEQYF. The chain employs TRBV29-1 and TRBJ2-7, with 8 bases fitting TRBD1. The V gene end was trimmed by 5 bases and the J gene end by 3 bases; junction bases not matched to a gene: 6. CDR3 size: 13 residues. The germline CDR1 and CDR2 sequences are SQVTM and ANQGSEA.

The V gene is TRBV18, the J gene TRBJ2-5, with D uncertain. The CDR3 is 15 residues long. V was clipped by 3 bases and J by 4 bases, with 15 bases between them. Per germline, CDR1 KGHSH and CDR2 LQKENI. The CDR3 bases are TGTGCCAGCTCACCTCCCGTGCGAGGAGCAGAGACCCAGTACTTC. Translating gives CASSPPVRGAETQYF.

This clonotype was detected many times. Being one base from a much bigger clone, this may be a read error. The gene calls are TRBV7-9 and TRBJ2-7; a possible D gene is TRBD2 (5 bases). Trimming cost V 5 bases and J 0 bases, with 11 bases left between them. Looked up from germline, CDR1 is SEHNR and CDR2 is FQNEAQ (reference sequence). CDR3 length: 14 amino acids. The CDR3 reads CASSPDGNSYEQYF. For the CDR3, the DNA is TGTGCCAGCAGCCCCGACGGGAACTCCTACGAGCAGTACTTC. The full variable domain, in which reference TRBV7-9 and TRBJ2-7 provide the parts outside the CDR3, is DTGVSQNPRHKITKRGQNVTFRCDPISEHNRLYWYRQTLGQGPEFLTYFQNEAQLEKSRLLSDRFSAERPKGSFSTLEIQRTEQGDSAMYLCASSPDGNSYEQYFGPGTRLTVT.

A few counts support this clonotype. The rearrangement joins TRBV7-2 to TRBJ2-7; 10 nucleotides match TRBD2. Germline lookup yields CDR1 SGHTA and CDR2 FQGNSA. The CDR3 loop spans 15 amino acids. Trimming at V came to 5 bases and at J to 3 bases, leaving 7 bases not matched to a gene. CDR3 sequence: CASSEGLADYYEQYF. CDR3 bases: TGTGCCAGCAGCGAAGGACTAGCGGATTACTACGAGCAGTACTTC.